The T cell receptor (beta chain) under discussion was sequenced for a study of a mutant IDH1 vaccine in newly diagnosed glioma. The CDR3 runs 14 residues. The germline V gene encodes CDR1 SGHRS and CDR2 YFSETQ. With 3 bases clipped from V and 3 bases from J, the junction kept 5 bases outside the gene matches. Data came from immunoSEQ multiplex PCR; TCRdb stores just in-frame clones and leaves some out. The sample lists fewer than 20,000 clones, just under 80% occurring once. Documented time point: baseline, week 1 (first vaccination visit). Treatment given: pre-vaccination baseline after standard-of-care therapy.

Sequenced here: PBMCs, sampled from a glioma patient treated with radiotherapy, temozolomide or both. The chain carries TRBV5-1 and TRBJ1-1; TRBD1 agrees at 7 bases. The clonotype originates from a man aged 35 to 55 with glioma. The CDR3, as DNA: TGCGCCAGCAGCTCGACAGGGCCGGACACTGAAGCTTTCTTT. This translates into CASSSTGPDTEAFF.